This T cell receptor beta chain was sequenced during a study of cytomegalovirus exposure and HLA in healthy donors. About this clone: Its antigen is not known.

PCR involved 60 Vbeta and 13 Jbeta primers. Assay used: immunoSEQ multiplex PCR; TCRdb lists only in-frame clones, some missing. The sample contains 280,000 or so clones, 70% to 90% of which appear only once. Study-level results: Later analysis placed DRB1 highest and HLA-C lowest in TCR association rates, which differed by HLA locus. For presence/absence analyses, sequencing depth was assumed to be roughly uniform across donors.

Germline CDR1 reads SGHNT; CDR2 reads YENEEA. CDR3 length: 13 residues. V shed 5 bases and J shed 6 bases, with 14 bases lying between them. Donors likely had unrecorded immune exposures despite being nominally healthy when sampled. Sequenced input: PBMCs. The chain carries TRBV11-3 and TRBJ2-7; TRBD2 is a possible D gene (7 bases). The source of this sequence is a woman in her late teens or twenties in good health and CMV-seronegative. CDR3 coding DNA: TGTGCCAGCAGCCAAGAGGCGGGGGCCGAGCAGTACTTC. Protein sequence: CASSQEAGAEQYF.